This TCR beta chain is from a study of blood T cell repertoires in COVID-19. Only in-frame clones appear in the TCRdb table, and some are missing; sequencing was by immunoSEQ multiplex PCR. The sample carries about 24,000 clones, about 90% recorded once. CDR3 length equals 14 residues. Trimming pared 5 bases from V and 4 bases from J, leaving 14 bases between. Germline V CDR1 and CDR2: SGHTA, FQGNSA. The source is a man between 65 and 85 years old with active COVID-19. The chain uses TRBV7-2 and TRBJ1-2; a possible D gene is TRBD1 (6 bases). The sequenced sample was peripheral blood. The CDR3 DNA sequence: TGTGCCAGCAGCAATCGACAGGCGGTCTATGGCTACACCTTC. Translation gives CASSNRQAVYGYTF.